This T cell receptor (beta chain) was identified in a study of T cell changes during pregnancy in multiple sclerosis. From germline, CDR1 is SGHDT and CDR2 YYEEEE. V lost 4 bases and J lost 3, with 7 bases in between. The CDR3 runs to 12 residues. Some clones are missing from TCRdb's copy, which holds only in-frame ones; the method was immunoSEQ multiplex PCR. The repertoire holds roughly 45,000 clones, with about 90% as singletons. Material: CD8+ T cells from peripheral blood mononuclear cells, obtained after pregnancy. This receptor was obtained from a female donor with multiple sclerosis, enrolled in a pregnancy study. The rearrangement joins TRBV5-6 to TRBJ1-1; D possibly corresponds to TRBD1 (5 bases). The DNA of the CDR3 is TGTGCCAGCAGCCCGGGGGACACTGAAGCTTTCTTT. It is translated as CASSPGDTEAFF.